Included here is one T cell receptor (beta chain) sequence, with context. This clone was recorded a few times. Its antigen target is currently unknown. No much larger clone exists at a distance of one base, and base qualities are not known. After about 9 days of culture, CD4+ T cells were isolated with the EasySep CD4+ T cell isolation kit. Negative nucleocapsid antibody results before and after vaccination confirmed that the healthy vaccine recipients had no prior SARS-CoV-2 infection. Half of the culture medium was replaced with fresh IL-2-containing medium on days 3 and 7. Unless noted otherwise, every peptide stimulation condition was grown in triplicate wells. Using Ficoll-Paque Plus gradient centrifugation, PBMC were separated from whole blood and then either used fresh or cryopreserved at -140C. The QIAamp micro DNA kit was used to extract genomic DNA from the cultured CD4+ T cells. This sample is part of a study of vaccination effects on CD4 cells after COVID-19 (dated by TCRdb to between 2021 and 2024). In terms of the full investigation: In the ViraFEST assay, PBMC were stimulated with viral peptide pools, and TCR sequencing was then used to find antigen-specific CD4+ T cell clonotypes based on their expansion. Participants received two doses of either the BNT162b2 or the mRNA-1273 mRNA SARS-CoV-2 vaccine. Each well held under 2.5 million PBMC cultured in IMDM containing 5% human AB serum, around 9.3 IU/ml IL-2 and gentamicin, along with approximately 10 ug/ml peptides. SARS-CoV-2 spike-specific CD4+ TCR repertoires from before and after mRNA vaccination were compared in COVID-19 convalescent patients and in infection-naive vaccine recipients. A total of some eleven COVID-19 convalescent patients and several SARS-CoV-2-naive healthy vaccine recipients were included in the full study. Cultures from other donors in the study were sequenced with the Oncomine TCR Beta short-read assay on an Illumina iSeq 100.

Between the V and J ends, shortened by 1 base and 2 bases respectively, the junction contains 11 bases. The CDR3 goes from the cysteine to the phenylalanine over 15 residues. Left in the record is the CDR3 DNA by itself, 45 bases read in frame from the first base. Via the germline V gene (reference sequence), CDR1 is SEHNR and CDR2 FQNEAQ. The paper as a whole reports these results and caveats: Among healthy vaccine recipients, nearly all vaccine-induced clones were SARS-CoV-2 mono-reactive, and just 1 of 255 was cross-reactive with common cold coronaviruses. The study was limited by a small number of convalescent patients and lacked early post-infection timepoints. At late post-vaccination timepoints, both infection-induced and vaccine-induced clones showed marked clonal contraction, consistent with waning T cell responses.

Libraries were prepared through the immunoSEQ multiplex PCR assay. DNA from the cultured, isolated CD4+ T cells was subjected to TCR beta CDR3 sequencing. The original pipeline was this. Non-productive TCR sequences were removed and reads were trimmed to the CDR3 region, keeping CDR3s of at least 7 amino acids. Antigen-specific clonotypes were identified using the MANAFEST web app by comparison of expansion in peptide wells against reference cultures. For clones to be considered positive, expansion at FDR<0.05 versus reference and all other wells, an odds ratio above 5, and a frequency above 0.1% in two replicate wells were required. Cross-reactive clonotypes were defined as significantly expanded in SARS-CoV-2 spike wells and in at least one common cold coronavirus spike condition. Using the stringdist R package, CDR3 similarity was measured by Levenshtein distance, and unrooted trees were constructed with ape in R 3.6.1. Held by TCRdb, this immuneACCESS table contains in-frame sequences only and omits some clones. Under half of the omission traces to an unresolved V gene where checked; the cause of the rest is unknown. Clonal size and the V and J genes are those of that table, whereas D and trimming came from the DNA. Across this sample there are tens of thousands of clones, with less than 75% seen only once. The top ten clones comprise more than 9.5% of the sample.

This sequence originates from a human donor who received a COVID-19 vaccine. The chain couples TRBV7-9 to TRBJ1-1; no D segment can be confidently identified. The input for sequencing was CD4+ T cells from PBMCs cultured without peptide, taken before COVID-19 vaccination. In nucleotide form, the sequence is TGTGCCAGCAGCTTAGGATGGAGATCCAACACTGAAGCTTTCTTT. Translated, it reads CASSLGWRSNTEAFF.